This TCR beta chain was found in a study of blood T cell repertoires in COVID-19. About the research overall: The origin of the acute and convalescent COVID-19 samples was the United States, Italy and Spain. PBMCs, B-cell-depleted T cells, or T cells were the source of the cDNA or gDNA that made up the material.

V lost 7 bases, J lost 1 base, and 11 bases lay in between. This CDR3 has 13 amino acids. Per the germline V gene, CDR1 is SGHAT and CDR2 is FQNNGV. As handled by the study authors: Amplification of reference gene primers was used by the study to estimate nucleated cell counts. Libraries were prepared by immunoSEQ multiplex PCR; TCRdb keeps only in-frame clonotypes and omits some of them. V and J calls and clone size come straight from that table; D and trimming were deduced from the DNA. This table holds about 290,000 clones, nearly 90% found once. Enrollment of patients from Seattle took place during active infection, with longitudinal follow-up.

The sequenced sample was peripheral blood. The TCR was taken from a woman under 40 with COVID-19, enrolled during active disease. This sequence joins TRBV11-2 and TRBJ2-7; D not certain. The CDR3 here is CASTQRNSYEQYF. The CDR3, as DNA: TGTGCCAGCACCCAGAGGAATTCCTACGAGCAGTACTTC.